This T cell receptor (beta chain) was sequenced during a study of blood T cells in healthy people across ages. Losses at the gene ends were 3 bases for V and 4 bases for J; bases not matched to a gene: 10. The CDR3 has 16 residues. Germline V gives CDR1 SGHAT, CDR2 FQNNGV. PCR was performed a second time for about 6 to 12 cycles using a sample-barcoded 5' primer and a J-beta primer mix. MiXCR, applied by TCRdb to the 5' RACE reads, yields one record per CDR3 protein. The sample consists of about 800,000 distinct CDR3 sequences, 35% to 60% of them appearing once. Each donor had ten milliliters of peripheral blood drawn.

Sequenced material: blood. The gene calls are TRBV11-2 and TRBJ2-3, with 7 bases lining up with TRBD1. This receptor was obtained from a man aged 80 or over in good health. The CDR3 DNA follows: TGTGCCAGCAGCTTCGATGAGACAGGGATGTCAGATACGCAGTATTTT. As protein: CASSFDETGMSDTQYF.